The 21 T cell receptor beta chains below all came from one sample that was sequenced in a study of T cells in Graves' hyperthyroidism and ophthalmopathy. Amplification of TCR beta CDR3 regions was performed using RNA transcripts as template. A first-round RT-PCR of the TCR CDR3 used the HTBI primer set. TCRdb ran MiXCR on the multiplex PCR reads and lists one entry per CDR3 protein. The sample lists around 340,000 distinct CDR3 sequences, about 18% seen once, with under 55% in the top ten. The sample taken for sequencing was blood. These receptors all stem from a woman between 50 and 59 years old with Graves' hyperthyroidism.

The chain is built from TRBV7-8 and TRBJ1-5; D remains unclear. The germline CDR1 and CDR2 sequences are SGHVS and FQNEAQ. The CDR3 is 16 amino acids. V dropped 1 base and J dropped 4 bases, with 14 bases sitting between them. Written as DNA, the CDR3 is TGTGCCAGCAGCTTAGGGGGAGAGAGGTGGAATCAGCCCCAGCATTTT. This encodes CASSLGGERWNQPQHF.

This clonotype was found a few times. The chain couples TRBV4-1 to TRBJ2-3; tentatively, D is TRBD1 (5 bases). V was pared by 0 bases and J by 9 bases, with 13 bases between. Germline assignment: CDR1 MGHRA and CDR2 YSYEKL. This CDR3 has 14 amino acids. The CDR3 loop reads CASSQEHGAWTQYF. In DNA form, the CDR3 reads TGCGCCAGCAGCCAAGAGCATGGGGCTTGGACGCAGTATTTT.

This clonotype occurred many times. V gene TRBV28 combines with J gene TRBJ2-7, with D maybe TRBD2 (6 bases). The CDR3 is made up of 14 amino acids. Germline V lookup: CDR1 MDHEN, CDR2 SYDVKM. Trimming took off 5 bases at V and 4 bases at J, with 15 bases between the two ends. The CDR3 nucleotides are TGTGCCAGCAGTGCCGGGGGATGGGCATACGAGCAGTACTTC. Translation: CASSAGGWAYEQYF.

The chain is built from TRBV11-1 and TRBJ1-6; D is unclear. Looked up from germline, CDR1 is SGHAT and CDR2 is FQDESV (reference sequence). The CDR3 sequence is 13 residues long. Trimming left V 5 bases short and J 10 bases short, with 12 bases between. CDR3 bases: TGTGCCAGCAGCCAAGGTCGGACCTCACCCCTCCACTTT. Encoded protein: CASSQGRTSPLHF.

This clonotype was observed many times. The chain carries TRBV18 and TRBJ2-1; no firm D call. From germline, CDR1 is KGHSH and CDR2 LQKENI. Trimming stripped 4 bases from V and 3 bases from J, with 4 bases between. The CDR3 has 12 amino acids. The CDR3 coding sequence is TGTGCCAGCTCACGCAGCTACAATGAGCAGTTCTTC. This codes for CASSRSYNEQFF.

This clonotype was found many times. The V call is TRBV5-1, the J call TRBJ1-2; TRBD1 aligns across 9 bases. Germline CDR1 and CDR2: SGHRS and YFSETQ. The CDR3 is 14 amino acids. Trimming cost V 3 bases and J 2 bases; bases outside gene matches: 2. In DNA form, the CDR3 reads TGCGCCAGCAGCTACGGGACAGGGAACTATGGCTACACCTTC. This sequence encodes CASSYGTGNYGYTF. Full variable domain (remainder filled in from reference TRBV5-1 and TRBJ1-2): KAGVTQTPRYLIKTRGQQVTLSCSPISGHRSVSWYQQTPGQGLQFLFEYFSETQRNKGNFPGRFSGRQFSNSRSEMNVSTLELGDSALYLCASSYGTGNYGYTFGSGTRLTVV.

The rearrangement uses TRBV5-1 and TRBJ2-5; 9 bases agree with TRBD1. Germline trimming cut 1 base from V and 5 bases from J; bases unmatched to any gene: 12. The CDR3 is made up of 17 amino acids. The germline gives CDR1 SGHRS, CDR2 YFSETQ. The CDR3 sequence: CASSLTAGTGNLETQYF. CDR3 coding DNA: TGCGCCAGCAGCTTGACAGCCGGGACAGGGAATCTGGAGACCCAGTACTTC.

This clonotype was observed at least ten times. The J gene is TRBJ1-1, the V gene TRBV20-1; 10 bases are a match to TRBD1. The J segment lost 0 bases and the V segment lost 5 bases, leaving 3 bases of the junction unmatched. This CDR3 region has 14 residues. CDR1 and CDR2 from the germline V gene are DFQATT and SNEGSKA (reference sequence). The CDR3 here is CSAGGTGVNTEAFF. DNA for the CDR3: TGCAGTGCTGGAGGGACAGGGGTGAACACTGAAGCTTTCTTT.

The chain uses TRBV5-1 and TRBJ2-2, with 9 bases fitting TRBD2. V lost 0 bases to trimming and J lost 4 bases; unmatched junction nucleotides: 4. Per germline, CDR1 SGHRS and CDR2 YFSETQ. The CDR3 extends over 16 amino acids. The CDR3 DNA follows: TGCGCCAGCAGCTTGGCTGGCGGGAGGGTCACCGGGGAGCTGTTTTTT. It translates to CASSLAGGRVTGELFF. Full variable domain (remainder filled in from reference TRBV5-1 and TRBJ2-2): KAGVTQTPRYLIKTRGQQVTLSCSPISGHRSVSWYQQTPGQGLQFLFEYFSETQRNKGNFPGRFSGRQFSNSRSEMNVSTLELGDSALYLCASSLAGGRVTGELFFGEGSRLTVL.

The chain joins TRBV20-1 to TRBJ2-7; 7 nucleotides line up with TRBD2. After removal of 5 bases from V and 6 bases from J, the junction contained 7 bases not matched to a gene. CDR3 length: 12 amino acids. Germline assignment: CDR1 DFQATT and CDR2 SNEGSKA (reference sequence). For the CDR3, the DNA is TGCAGTGCTGGGACTGGGGGGGGCGAGCAGTACGTC. It is translated as CSAGTGGGEQYV.

The rearrangement joins TRBV20-1 to TRBJ2-7; 8 bases are a match to TRBD1. CDR3 size: 13 residues. V shed 3 bases, J shed 6 bases, and the junction held 7 bases outside the gene matches. CDR1 is DFQATT, CDR2 SNEGSKA, per germline (reference sequence). The CDR3 sequence is CSASLDRAGEQYF. The CDR3 DNA follows: TGCAGTGCTAGTCTGGACAGGGCAGGCGAGCAGTACTTC.

This clonotype was seen more than once but under ten times. V gene TRBV20-1 combines with J gene TRBJ2-1, with 7 nucleotides matching TRBD2. V trimming: 0 bases; J trimming: 1 base; junction bases outside the gene matches: 3. Germline CDR1 and CDR2: DFQATT and SNEGSKA (reference sequence). The CDR3 has 15 residues. CDR3 in amino acids: CSARDPAGSYNEQFF. The CDR3 bases are TGCAGTGCTAGAGATCCAGCGGGGTCCTACAATGAGCAGTTCTTC.

In this sample, this clonotype turned up a few times. The V and J genes are TRBV29-1 and TRBJ1-2; no clear D. This CDR3 is 13 amino acids long. The V gene's germline CDR1 is SQVTM and CDR2 ANQGSEA. Trimming took 1 base from V and 2 from J, leaving 8 bases between them. The CDR3 region has the DNA TGCAGCGTTGAAGCGGCAGAGAACTATGGCTACACCTTC. This codes for CSVEAAENYGYTF.

This clonotype was seen a handful of times. The CDR3 coding sequence is TGCGCCAGCATGAGCGATGCCGGGACAGGGAGGTATAGGGGCAATCAGCCCCAGCATTTT. Protein sequence: CASMSDAGTGRYRGNQPQHF. J is TRBJ1-5 and V is TRBV10-2, with TRBD1 matching over 9 bases. Germline loops: CDR1 WSHSY, CDR2 SAAADI. The CDR3 consists of 20 residues. Trimming cost V 7 bases and J 2 bases; bases outside gene matches: 21.

This clonotype has a handful of counts. The chain is built from TRBV27 and TRBJ2-1; tentatively, D is TRBD1 (5 bases). The CDR3 totals 12 residues. The V gene's germline CDR1 is MNHEY and CDR2 SMNVEV (reference sequence). V was shortened by 5 bases and J by 10 bases, with 12 bases between the two germline ends. The CDR3 is CASSIDRVEQFF. CDR3 nucleotides: TGTGCCAGCAGTATAGACAGAGTCGAGCAGTTCTTC.

This clonotype has a count of ten or more. It is unclear where the CDR3 begins or ends on the DNA, so no DNA is shown, and the CDR3 is as TCRdb lists it. This rearrangement joins TRBV12-3 or TRBV12-4 to TRBJ2-7; the D call in the table, TRBD2, was not verified against the DNA. A total of 12 residues make up the CDR3, ends included. The CDR3 is CASSFGEGTSHF.

The chain joins TRBV28 to TRBJ1-2; TRBD1 agrees at 8 bases. Germline CDR1 is MDHEN and CDR2 is SYDVKM. The CDR3 extends over 13 amino acids. With 8 bases clipped from V and 1 base from J, the junction kept 3 bases outside the gene matches. The CDR3 DNA follows: TGTGCCAGCCAACAGGGGGGTAACTATGGCTACACCTTC. This encodes CASQQGGNYGYTF.

This clonotype was counted at least ten times. The chain carries TRBV5-5 and TRBJ2-7, with 9 positions matching TRBD2. V was pared by 0 bases and J by 0 bases, with 7 bases of the junction left unmatched. The germline V gene encodes CDR1 SGHKS and CDR2 YYEKEE (reference sequence). The CDR3 is 17 amino acids. The CDR3 region has the DNA TGTGCCAGCAGCTTGGCACCAGGAGCGGGGGGCTCCTACGAGCAGTACTTC. Amino acids: CASSLAPGAGGSYEQYF. Together with reference TRBV5-5 and TRBJ2-7, the CDR3 gives the full variable domain: DAGVTQSPTHLIKTRGQQVTLRCSPISGHKSVSWYQQVLGQGPQFIFQYYEKEERGRGNFPDRFSARQFPNYSSELNVNALLLGDSALYLCASSLAPGAGGSYEQYFGPGTRLTVT.

This clonotype was counted many times. The chain links TRBV20-1 to TRBJ2-3; 10 positions match TRBD2. V shed 5 bases, J shed 1 base, and the junction held 15 bases outside the gene matches. Germline CDR1 is DFQATT and CDR2 is SNEGSKA (reference sequence). The CDR3 totals 18 residues. CDR3 nucleotides: TGCAGTGCTCCTCTAGCGGGGGATCCTGACAAAGGCACAGATACGCAGTATTTT. Translation: CSAPLAGDPDKGTDTQYF.

This clonotype was seen repeatedly, ten times or more. V usage is TRBV28 and J usage is TRBJ2-3; perhaps TRBD2 as D (6 bases). The germline V gene encodes CDR1 MDHEN and CDR2 SYDVKM. CDR3 size: 14 residues. V was cut by 2 bases and J by 6 bases, with 12 bases left in between. DNA for the CDR3: TGTGCCAGCAGTTTACCCCCGGGGGACGATACGCAGTATTTT. Protein product: CASSLPPGDDTQYF. The variable domain in full, completed from reference TRBV28 and TRBJ2-3, reads DVKVTQSSRYLVKRTGEKVFLECVQDMDHENMFWYRQDPGLGLRLIYFSYDVKMKEKGDIPEGYSVSREKKERFSLILESASTNQTSMYLCASSLPPGDDTQYFGPGTRLTVL.

This clonotype was seen ten or more times. The chain employs TRBV5-1 and TRBJ2-1, with TRBD2 matching 11 bases. There are 19 residues in the CDR3. Trimming at V came to 4 bases and at J to 4 bases, leaving 16 bases not matched to a gene. The germline CDR1 and CDR2 sequences are SGHRS and YFSETQ. The CDR3 sequence is CASSPRGSGRADSYNEQFF. The CDR3 DNA reads TGCGCCAGCAGCCCCCGTGGTAGCGGGAGGGCCGATTCTTACAATGAGCAGTTCTTC.